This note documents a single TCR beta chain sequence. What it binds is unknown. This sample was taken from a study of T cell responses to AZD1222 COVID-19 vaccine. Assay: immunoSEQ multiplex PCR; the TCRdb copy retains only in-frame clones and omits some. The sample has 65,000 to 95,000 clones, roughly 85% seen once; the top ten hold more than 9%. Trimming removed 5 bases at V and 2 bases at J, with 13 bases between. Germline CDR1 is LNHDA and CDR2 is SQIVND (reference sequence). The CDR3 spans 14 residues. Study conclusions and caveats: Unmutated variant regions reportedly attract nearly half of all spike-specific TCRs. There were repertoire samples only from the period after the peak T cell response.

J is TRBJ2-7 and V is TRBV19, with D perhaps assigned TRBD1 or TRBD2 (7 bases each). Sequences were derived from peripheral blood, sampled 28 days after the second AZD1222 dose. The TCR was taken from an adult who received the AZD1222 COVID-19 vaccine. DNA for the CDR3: TGTGCCAGTAGTGCCCAGGGGGGGACCTACGAGCAGTACTTC. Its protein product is CASSAQGGTYEQYF.